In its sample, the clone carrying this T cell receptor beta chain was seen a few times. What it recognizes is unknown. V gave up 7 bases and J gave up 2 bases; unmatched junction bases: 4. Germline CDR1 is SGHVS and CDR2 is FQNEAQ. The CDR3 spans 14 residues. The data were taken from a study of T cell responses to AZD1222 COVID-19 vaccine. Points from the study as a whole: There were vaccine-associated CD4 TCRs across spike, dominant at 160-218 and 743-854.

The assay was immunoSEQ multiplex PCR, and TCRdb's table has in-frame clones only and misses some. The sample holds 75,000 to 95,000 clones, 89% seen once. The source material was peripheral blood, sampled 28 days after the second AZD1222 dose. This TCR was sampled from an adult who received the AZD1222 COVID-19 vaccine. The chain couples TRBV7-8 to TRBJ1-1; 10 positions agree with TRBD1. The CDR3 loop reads CASNPTGGNTEAFF. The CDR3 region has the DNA TGTGCCAGCAACCCGACAGGGGGCAACACTGAAGCTTTCTTT.